Presented here are 5 T cell receptor beta chains from one specimen sequenced in a study of blood T cell repertoires in COVID-19. Generated by immunoSEQ multiplex PCR, the TCRdb table keeps only in-frame clones and is missing some. Of around 75,000 clones in the sample, 90% were seen once. Sample: peripheral blood. These receptors came from a man aged 45-65 years with acute or convalescent COVID-19.

The rearrangement uses TRBV10-3 and TRBJ1-1, with D unresolved. This CDR3 has 14 residues. The ends were cut back, 0 bases at V and 4 bases at J, with 9 bases in the middle. Germline CDR1 ENHRY, CDR2 SYGVKD. This chain's CDR3 is CAISESSDTTEAFF. The CDR3 DNA reads as TGTGCCATCAGTGAGTCCTCAGACACCACTGAAGCTTTCTTT.

The rearrangement joins TRBV29-1 to TRBJ1-1; 8 bases align to TRBD1. CDR1 and CDR2 (germline): SQVTM, ANQGSEA. CDR3 length: 13 residues. V lost 6 bases, J lost 5 bases, and 8 bases stayed unmatched. The CDR3 DNA follows: TGCAGCGTCGCGACAGGGGTTCGGACTGAAGCTTTCTTT. Protein sequence: CSVATGVRTEAFF.

This clone has a single count. The chain carries TRBV10-3 and TRBJ1-4, with 8 bases that match TRBD1. V shed 10 bases and J 8 bases; nucleotides not matched to a gene: 9. The CDR3 spans 13 residues. CDR1 ENHRY and CDR2 SYGVKD come from the germline V gene. CDR3 in DNA: TGTGCCACCAGGGGGACAGGTGGGGAAAAACTGTTTTTT. It codes for CATRGTGGEKLFF.

The chain has TRBV9 and TRBJ1-3; no definite D call. CDR3 length: 14 residues. Deletions cut 4 bases from V and 4 bases from J, with 12 bases between. Germline-derived CDR1 and CDR2 are SGDLS and YYNGEE. CDR3 residues: CASSPEGSGNTIYF. The CDR3 DNA sequence: TGTGCCAGCAGCCCCGAGGGCTCCGGAAACACCATATATTTT.

The chain couples TRBV9 to TRBJ2-1; 14 bases agree with TRBD2. The V segment lost 3 bases and the J segment 4 bases; nucleotides outside the gene matches: 12. CDR3 length: 19 residues. The germline V gene has CDR1 SGDLS and CDR2 YYNGEE. The CDR3 reads CASSDRRGLAGVRYNEQFF. As DNA, the CDR3 is TGTGCCAGCAGCGACCGCCGGGGACTAGCGGGAGTGAGATACAATGAGCAGTTCTTC.